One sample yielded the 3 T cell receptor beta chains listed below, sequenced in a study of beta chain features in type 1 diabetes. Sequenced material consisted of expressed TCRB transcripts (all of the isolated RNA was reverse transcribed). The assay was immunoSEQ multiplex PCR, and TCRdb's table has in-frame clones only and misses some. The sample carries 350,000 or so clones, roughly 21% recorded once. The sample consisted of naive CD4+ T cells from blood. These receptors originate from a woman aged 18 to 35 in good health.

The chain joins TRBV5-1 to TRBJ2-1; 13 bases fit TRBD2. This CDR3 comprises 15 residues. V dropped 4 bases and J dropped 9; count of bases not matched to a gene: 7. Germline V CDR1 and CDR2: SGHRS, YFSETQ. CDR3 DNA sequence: TGCGCCAGCAGCGGACTAGCGGGAGTACACGGTGAGCAGTTCTTC. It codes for CASSGLAGVHGEQFF.

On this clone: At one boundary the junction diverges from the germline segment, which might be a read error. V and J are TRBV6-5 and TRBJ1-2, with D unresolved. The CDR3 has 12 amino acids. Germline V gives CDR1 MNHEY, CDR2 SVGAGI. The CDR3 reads CAARTNDYGYAF. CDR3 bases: TGTGCCGCGAGGACGAATGACTATGGCTACGCCTTC.

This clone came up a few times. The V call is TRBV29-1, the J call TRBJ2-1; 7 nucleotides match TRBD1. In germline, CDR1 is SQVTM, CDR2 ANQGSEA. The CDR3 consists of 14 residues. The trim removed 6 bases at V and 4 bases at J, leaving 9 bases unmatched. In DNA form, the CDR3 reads TGCAGCGTGGCTTACAGGGGTGGTTACAATGAGCAGTTCTTC. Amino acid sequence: CSVAYRGGYNEQFF.